The rows below give T cell receptor beta chains drawn from one sample of a study of T cells in tumors after PD-1 blockade. Repertoires were generated with immunoSEQ multiplex PCR, while TCRdb's copy carries only in-frame clones and drops some. Here the sample spans several thousand clones, 65% to 70% being singletons. Sequenced material: tumor tissue, taken after anti-PD-1 treatment. All receptors derive from a human donor with basal cell carcinoma. Both conserved end residues are part of each CDR3. The D gene is left open where the match is weak. The size field is filled for only some rows; it gives once, few, many or a size class.

abundance	v_gene	j_gene	d_gene	CDR3nt	CDR3aa
NA	TRBV7-3	TRBJ1-2	NA	TGTGCCAGCAGCTTAACAGGGGGTTCCCCTTATGGCTACACCTTC	CASSLTGGSPYGYTF
NA	TRBV18	TRBJ1-2	NA	TGTGCCAGCTCACCACAGGAAAGTGGCTACACCTTC	CASSPQESGYTF
NA	TRBV3-1/TRBV3-2	TRBJ2-3	NA	TGTGCCAGCAAAATAAGTGGGGAGGATACGCAGTATTTT	CASKISGEDTQYF
NA	TRBV12-3/TRBV12-4	TRBJ2-3	NA	TGTGCCAGCAGTTCCGGATCCGGTCCCCACCCGTATTTT	CASSSGSGPHPYF
NA	TRBV9	TRBJ1-1	NA	TGTGCCAGCAGCGACCTTGGGACTGAAGCTTTCTTT	CASSDLGTEAFF
NA	TRBV6-1	TRBJ2-3	NA	TGTGCCAGCAGTGACGCCCTCACAGATACGCAGTATTTT	CASSDALTDTQYF
few	TRBV5-1	TRBJ2-2	NA	TGCGCCAGCAGGGACACAGGGAACACCGGGGAGCTGTTTTTT	CASRDTGNTGELFF
NA	TRBV9	TRBJ2-3	NA	TGTGCCAGCAGCTTGGGGTACGGGGCTAGCACAGATACGCAGTATTTT	CASSLGYGASTDTQYF
NA	TRBV12-3/TRBV12-4	TRBJ2-2	NA	TGTGCCAGCAGTCGCGTCGGGGAGCTGTTTTTT	CASSRVGELFF
NA	TRBV4-1	TRBJ2-4	TRBD2	TGCGCCAGCAGCCAAGATCATTGGACTAGCGGGAGGGCGGACATTCAGTACTTC	CASSQDHWTSGRADIQYF
once	TRBV7-3	TRBJ2-7	NA	TGTGCCAGCAGCTTGCGCGCAGACTCCTACGAGCAGTACTTC	CASSLRADSYEQYF
few	TRBV19	TRBJ1-2	TRBD1	TGTGCCAGTCGGAACCCCCGGACAGGAGGAATCTATGGCTACACCTTC	CASRNPRTGGIYGYTF
NA	TRBV7-2	TRBJ2-3	NA	TGTGCCACCCAGGGGCTACTCGGCACAGATACGCAGTATTTT	CATQGLLGTDTQYF
NA	TRBV4-3	TRBJ1-3	NA	TGCGCCAGCAGCCAATCGTCGGGTAGCTCTGGAAACACCATATATTTT	CASSQSSGSSGNTIYF
NA	TRBV7-3	TRBJ2-3	TRBD1	TGTGCCAGCAGCTTAAAAACAGGGGAAGATACGCAGTATTTT	CASSLKTGEDTQYF
NA	TRBV2	TRBJ1-4	TRBD1	TGTGCCAGCAGTGATCAGGCAGGGGGAAAACTGTTTTTT	CASSDQAGGKLFF
NA	TRBV10-2	TRBJ1-4	NA	TGCGCCAGCAGTTGGGGGCGCGGTGAAAAACTGTTTTTT	CASSWGRGEKLFF
medium-sized	TRBV2	TRBJ1-1	NA	TGTGCCAGCAGTGAAGAGCTAAGGGGGGACACTGAAGCTTTCTTT	CASSEELRGDTEAFF
few	TRBV10-3	TRBJ1-5	TRBD1	TGTGCCATCGGGACAGGAGATAGCAATCAGCCCCAGCATTTT	CAIGTGDSNQPQHF
once	TRBV4-3	TRBJ2-5	TRBD1	TGCGCCAGCAGCCCCCGGACAGGGGGGCAAGAGACCCAGTACTTC	CASSPRTGGQETQYF
large	TRBV15	TRBJ1-2	NA	TGTGCCACCAGCTCCCGTGCCACAGGTTCTGGCTACACCTTC	CATSSRATGSGYTF
NA	TRBV15	TRBJ2-7	TRBD1	TGTGCCACCAGCAGAGAGACAGGGGGCTACGAGCAGTACTTC	CATSRETGGYEQYF
NA	TRBV5-1	TRBJ2-1	NA	TGCGCCAGCAGCTTGGGGCGGATTAGTGGTCCCTACAATGAGCAGTTCTTC	CASSLGRISGPYNEQFF
NA	TRBV28	TRBJ1-2	NA	TGTGCCAGCAGCTCATCGAGGGGCAAGACTAACTATGGCTACACCTTC	CASSSSRGKTNYGYTF
NA	TRBV15	TRBJ2-5	NA	TGTGCCACCAGCAGAGAAACAGGGAAAGAGACCCAGTACTTC	CATSRETGKETQYF
NA	TRBV12-3/TRBV12-4	TRBJ1-1	NA	TGTGCCAGCAGATTCCGCTTAGACACTGAAGCTTTCTTT	CASRFRLDTEAFF
NA	TRBV5-1	TRBJ2-1	TRBD2	TGCGCCAGCAGCCCAGATCCGGGACTAGCGCACAGATTCTTC	CASSPDPGLAHRFF
NA	TRBV5-1	TRBJ1-1	NA	TGCGCCAGCAGCTTGATTAGGGGGATTGAAGCTTTCTTT	CASSLIRGIEAFF
few	TRBV27	TRBJ2-1	TRBD1	TGTGCCAGCACCCGGACAGGGACCTACAATGAGCAGTTCTTC	CASTRTGTYNEQFF